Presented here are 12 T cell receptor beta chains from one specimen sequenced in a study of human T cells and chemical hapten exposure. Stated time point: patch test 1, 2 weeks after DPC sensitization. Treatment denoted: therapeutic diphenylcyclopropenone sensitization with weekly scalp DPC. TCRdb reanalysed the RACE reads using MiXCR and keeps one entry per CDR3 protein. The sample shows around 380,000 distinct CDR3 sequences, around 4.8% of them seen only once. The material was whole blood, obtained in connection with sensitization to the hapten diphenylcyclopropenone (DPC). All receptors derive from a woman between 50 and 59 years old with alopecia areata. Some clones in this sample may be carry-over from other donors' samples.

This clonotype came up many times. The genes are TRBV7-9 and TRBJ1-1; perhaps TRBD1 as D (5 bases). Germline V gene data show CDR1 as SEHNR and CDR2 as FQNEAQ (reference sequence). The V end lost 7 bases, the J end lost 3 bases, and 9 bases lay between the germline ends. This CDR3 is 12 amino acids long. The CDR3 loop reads CASKTGYTEAFF. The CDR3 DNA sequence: TGTGCCAGCAAAACAGGTTACACTGAAGCTTTCTTT.

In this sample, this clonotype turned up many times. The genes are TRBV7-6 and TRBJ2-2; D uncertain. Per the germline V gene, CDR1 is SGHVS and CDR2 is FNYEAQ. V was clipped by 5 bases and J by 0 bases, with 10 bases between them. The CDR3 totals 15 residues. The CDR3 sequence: CASSATKTNTGELFF. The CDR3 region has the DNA TGTGCCAGCAGCGCTACCAAAACGAACACCGGGGAGCTGTTTTTT.

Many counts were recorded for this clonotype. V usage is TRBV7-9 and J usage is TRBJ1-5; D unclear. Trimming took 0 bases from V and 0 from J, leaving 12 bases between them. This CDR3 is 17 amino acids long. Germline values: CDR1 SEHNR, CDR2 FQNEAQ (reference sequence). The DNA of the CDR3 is TGTGCCAGCAGCTTAGCGACACCCGCTTATAGCAATCAGCCCCAGCATTTT. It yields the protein CASSLATPAYSNQPQHF.

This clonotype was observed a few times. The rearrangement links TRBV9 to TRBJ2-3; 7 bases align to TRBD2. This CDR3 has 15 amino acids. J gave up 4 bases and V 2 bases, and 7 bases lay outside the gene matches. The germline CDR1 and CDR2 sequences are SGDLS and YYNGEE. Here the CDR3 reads CASSVRLAGSDTQYF. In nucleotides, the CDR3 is TGTGCCAGCAGCGTTAGACTAGCAGGGTCAGATACGCAGTATTTT.

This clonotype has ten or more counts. CDR3 coding DNA: TGCAGCGTGAACAAGGCTGCAAACACGCAGTATTTT. It encodes CSVNKAANTQYF. This chain connects TRBV29-1 to TRBJ2-3, with D uncertain. Per the germline V gene, CDR1 is SQVTM and CDR2 is ANQGSEA. CDR3 length equals 12 residues. V was cut by 6 bases and J by 9 bases, with 16 bases left in between.

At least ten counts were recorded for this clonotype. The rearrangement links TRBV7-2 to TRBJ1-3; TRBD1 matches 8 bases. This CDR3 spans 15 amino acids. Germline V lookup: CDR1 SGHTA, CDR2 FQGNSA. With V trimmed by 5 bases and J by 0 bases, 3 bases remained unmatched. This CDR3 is CASSLGQGSGNTIYF. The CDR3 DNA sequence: TGTGCCAGCAGCCTAGGACAGGGCTCTGGAAACACCATATATTTT.

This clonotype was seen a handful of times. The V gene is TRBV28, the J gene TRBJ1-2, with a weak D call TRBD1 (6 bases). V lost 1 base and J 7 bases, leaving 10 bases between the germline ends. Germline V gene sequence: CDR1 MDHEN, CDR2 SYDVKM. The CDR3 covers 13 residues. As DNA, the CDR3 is TGTGCCAGCAGTTTATCGGGGGCGCTTGGCTACACCTTC. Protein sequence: CASSLSGALGYTF.

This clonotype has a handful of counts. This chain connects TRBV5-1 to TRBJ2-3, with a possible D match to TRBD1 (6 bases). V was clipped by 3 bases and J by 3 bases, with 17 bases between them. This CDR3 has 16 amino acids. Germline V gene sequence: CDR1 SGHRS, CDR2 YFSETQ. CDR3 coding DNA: TGCGCCAGCAGCTCATACAGGGAGCCAACGACAGATACGCAGTATTTT. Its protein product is CASSSYREPTTDTQYF.

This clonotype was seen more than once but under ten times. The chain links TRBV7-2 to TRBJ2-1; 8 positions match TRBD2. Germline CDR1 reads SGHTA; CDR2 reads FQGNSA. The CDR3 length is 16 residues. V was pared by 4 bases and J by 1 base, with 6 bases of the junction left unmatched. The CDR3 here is CASSSTGTRSYNEQFF. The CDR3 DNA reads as TGTGCCAGCAGCTCTACCGGGACTAGGTCCTACAATGAGCAGTTCTTC.

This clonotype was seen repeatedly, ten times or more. This CDR3 is CAILPDRQPGYGYTF. The CDR3 DNA reads as TGTGCCATCTTACCGGACAGACAACCGGGCTATGGCTACACCTTC. The chain uses TRBV6-1 and TRBJ1-2; D possibly corresponds to TRBD1 (6 bases). Trimming left V 10 bases short and J 4 bases short, with 22 bases between. Germline values: CDR1 MNHNS, CDR2 SASEGT. The CDR3 is made up of 15 amino acids.

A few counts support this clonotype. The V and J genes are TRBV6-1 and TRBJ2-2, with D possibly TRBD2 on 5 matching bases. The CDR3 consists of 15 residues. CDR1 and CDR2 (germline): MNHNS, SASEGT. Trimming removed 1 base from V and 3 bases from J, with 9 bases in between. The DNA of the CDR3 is TGTGCCAGCAGTGAAGGACGGGGTTACACCGGGGAGCTGTTTTTT. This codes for CASSEGRGYTGELFF.

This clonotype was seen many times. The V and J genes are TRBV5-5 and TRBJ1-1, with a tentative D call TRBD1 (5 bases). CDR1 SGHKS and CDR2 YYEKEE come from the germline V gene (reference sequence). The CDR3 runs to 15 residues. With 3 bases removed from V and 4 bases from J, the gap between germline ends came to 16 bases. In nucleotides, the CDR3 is TGTGCCAGCAGCTCCCTTTTTCAGGGAACCACTGAAGCTTTCTTT. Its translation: CASSSLFQGTTEAFF.